The 24 T cell receptor beta chains below all came from one sample that was sequenced in a study of OX40 agonist ivuxolimab in advanced cancers. Assay: immunoSEQ multiplex PCR; the TCRdb copy retains only in-frame clones and omits some. Among approximately 89,000 clones listed, approximately 86% were seen once. This material consisted of CD4+ or CD8+ T cells sorted from blood, taken in a trial of the OX40 agonist ivuxolimab. These receptors all come from an adult with an advanced solid tumor such as melanoma, head and neck, liver or kidney cancer.

This clone is labeled as medium-sized. The chain combines TRBV9 with TRBJ2-1; 7 positions agree with TRBD2. V dropped 5 bases and J dropped 4; count of bases not matched to a gene: 9. This CDR3 has 15 amino acids. Per germline, CDR1 SGDLS and CDR2 YYNGEE. Here the CDR3 DNA reads TGTGCCAGCAGTGCGAGCGGGAATGGGTACAATGAGCAGTTCTTC. It translates to CASSASGNGYNEQFF.

The chain couples TRBV28 to TRBJ1-4; TRBD1 agrees at 7 bases. With V trimmed by 8 bases and J by 4 bases, 10 bases remained unmatched. Germline values: CDR1 MDHEN, CDR2 SYDVKM. This CDR3 region has 15 residues. The CDR3 is CASATGQVDNEKLFF. CDR3 DNA sequence: TGTGCCAGCGCAACCGGACAGGTTGATAATGAAAAACTGTTTTTT. Based on the CDR3 plus reference TRBV28 and TRBJ1-4, the full variable domain is DVKVTQSSRYLVKRTGEKVFLECVQDMDHENMFWYRQDPGLGLRLIYFSYDVKMKEKGDIPEGYSVSREKKERFSLILESASTNQTSMYLCASATGQVDNEKLFFGSGTQLSVL.

This clone has a single count. This chain links TRBV6-1 with TRBJ2-7, with unresolved D. V was trimmed by 1 base and J by 4 bases, leaving 14 bases between them. CDR1 MNHNS and CDR2 SASEGT come from the germline V gene. The CDR3 consists of 15 residues. DNA for the CDR3: TGTGCCAGCAGTGAAGGGGTCGGTCTTTCGTACGAGCAGTACTTC. It codes for CASSEGVGLSYEQYF.

The chain uses TRBV7-9 and TRBJ2-1; no reliable D call. The CDR3 sequence is 11 residues long. Germline loops: CDR1 SEHNR, CDR2 FQNEAQ (reference sequence). Trimming pared 5 bases from V and 13 bases from J, leaving 12 bases between. Written as DNA, the CDR3 is TGTGCCAGCAGCACAGACTGGGCACAGTTCTTC. It encodes CASSTDWAQFF.

This clone was seen only a few times. This sequence joins TRBV6-5 and TRBJ2-3, with 7 bases that match TRBD2. The germline CDR1 and CDR2 sequences are MNHEY and SVGAGI. The CDR3 is made up of 14 amino acids. Trimming cost V 6 bases and J 4 bases; bases outside gene matches: 7. The CDR3 loop is CASRYGLDADTQYF. DNA for the CDR3: TGTGCCAGCAGATACGGACTAGACGCAGATACGCAGTATTTT.

The chain combines TRBV5-4 with TRBJ2-5; D is uncertain. Germline CDR1 reads SGHNT; CDR2 reads YYREEE (reference sequence). Trimming stripped 4 bases from V and 4 bases from J, with 11 bases between. The CDR3 loop spans 13 amino acids. For the CDR3, the DNA is TGTGCCAGCAGCCAGAAAGGGCGAGAGACCCAGTACTTC. Protein product: CASSQKGRETQYF.

The chain links TRBV7-3 to TRBJ2-1; tentative D call: TRBD2 (5 bases). The CDR3 totals 14 residues. Germline loops: CDR1 SGHTA, CDR2 FQGTGA. Trimming shortened V by 5 bases and J by 5 bases, and 13 bases separated the two germline ends. The chain's CDR3 is CASSASRDHNEQFF. The CDR3, as DNA: TGTGCCAGCAGCGCAAGCCGGGATCACAATGAGCAGTTCTTC.

The J gene is TRBJ1-5, the V gene TRBV7-2, with no clear D. This CDR3 region has 14 residues. Germline CDR1 SGHTA, CDR2 FQGNSA. Trimming shortened V by 5 bases and J by 0 bases, and 8 bases separated the two germline ends. This CDR3 reads CASSPQDSNQPQHF. The CDR3 coding sequence is TGTGCCAGCAGCCCGCAAGATAGCAATCAGCCCCAGCATTTT. Full variable domain (rest looked up from reference TRBV7-2 and TRBJ1-5): GAGVSQSPSNKVTEKGKDVELRCDPISGHTALYWYRQSLGQGLEFLIYFQGNSAPDKSGLPSDRFSAERTGGSVSTLTIQRTQQEDSAVYLCASSPQDSNQPQHFGDGTRLSIL.

This clone has just a few counts. V is TRBV6-4 and J is TRBJ2-3; 9 bases line up with TRBD2. V trimming: 5 bases; J trimming: 5 bases; junction bases outside the gene matches: 5. The CDR3 covers 14 residues. Looked up from germline, CDR1 is MRHNA and CDR2 is SNTAGT. The CDR3 DNA sequence: TGTGCCAGCAGTCCGAGCGGGAGGTTAGATACGCAGTATTTT. Protein product: CASSPSGRLDTQYF.

This sequence joins TRBV28 and TRBJ1-1; 8 positions agree with TRBD1. The germline gives CDR1 MDHEN, CDR2 SYDVKM. J gave up 5 bases and V 4 bases, and 6 bases lay outside the gene matches. The CDR3 is made up of 14 amino acids. The CDR3 is CASSSQGAATEAFF. The CDR3 DNA sequence: TGTGCCAGCAGTTCCCAGGGGGCGGCGACTGAAGCTTTCTTT.

A single count supports this clone. The chain carries TRBV9 and TRBJ1-4; 7 bases map to TRBD1. With V trimmed by 3 bases and J by 11 bases, 7 bases remained unmatched. This CDR3 has 13 residues. CDR1 SGDLS and CDR2 YYNGEE come from the germline V gene. This CDR3 reads CASSGDRVGKLFF. The CDR3 nucleotides read TGTGCCAGCAGCGGTGACAGGGTCGGGAAACTGTTTTTT.

The J gene is TRBJ1-4, the V gene TRBV5-5; the match to TRBD1 covers 7 bases. The V gene's germline CDR1 is SGHKS and CDR2 YYEKEE (reference sequence). The CDR3 covers 13 residues. V lost 1 base to trimming and J lost 6 bases; unmatched junction nucleotides: 0. The chain's CDR3 is CASSLTGDEKLFF. CDR3 nucleotide sequence: TGTGCCAGCAGCTTGACAGGGGATGAAAAACTGTTTTTT.

The gene calls are TRBV28 and TRBJ2-7; D call uncertain. Germline assignment: CDR1 MDHEN and CDR2 SYDVKM. V was pared by 3 bases and J by 0 bases, with 12 bases between. The CDR3 consists of 15 residues. The CDR3 reads CASSFRTAGSYEQYF. CDR3 nucleotides: TGTGCCAGCAGTTTCCGGACGGCCGGCTCCTACGAGCAGTACTTC.

The rearrangement joins TRBV30 to TRBJ1-2; the D is unclear. V was shortened by 5 bases and J by 4 bases, with 14 bases between the two germline ends. This CDR3 contains 13 residues. Germline CDR1 reads GTSNPN; CDR2 reads SVGIG (reference sequence). The CDR3 sequence: CAWSEGLGYGYTF. The DNA for the CDR3 is TGTGCCTGGTCCGAGGGTCTCGGCTATGGCTACACCTTC.

The chain carries TRBV2 and TRBJ2-3; 7 bases agree with TRBD1. The CDR3 has 16 residues. V dropped 6 bases and J dropped 4; count of bases not matched to a gene: 13. Germline-derived CDR1 and CDR2 are SNHLY and FYNNEI. CDR3 in DNA: TGTGCCAGCAGCTGGGGTAGACAGGGTCAGTCAGATACGCAGTATTTT. Its protein is CASSWGRQGQSDTQYF.

The chain joins TRBV27 to TRBJ2-2; 8 bases line up with TRBD1. Per germline, CDR1 MNHEY and CDR2 SMNVEV (reference sequence). The CDR3 loop spans 15 amino acids. V was clipped by 4 bases and J by 5 bases; unmatched bases: 6. The CDR3 DNA reads TGTGCCAGCAGTTCTGGACAGGGATGGACCGGGGAGCTGTTTTTT. As protein: CASSSGQGWTGELFF.

The chain recombines TRBV10-3 with TRBJ2-7, with TRBD1 matching 12 bases. The CDR3 contains 18 residues. Trimming took 10 bases from V and 2 from J; bases not matched to a gene: 18. Germline V lookup: CDR1 ENHRY, CDR2 SYGVKD. The CDR3 DNA sequence: TGTGCCACCAGCGAGGGGGGACAGGGGGCGCATGGAACCTACGAGCAGTACTTC. Translation gives CATSEGGQGAHGTYEQYF.

The chain employs TRBV27 and TRBJ1-4, with TRBD1 identical over 8 bases. J gave up 0 bases and V 7 bases, and 7 bases lay outside the gene matches. Germline-derived CDR1 and CDR2 are MNHEY and SMNVEV (reference sequence). The CDR3 has 16 residues. CDR3 region: CASTRGQPSTNEKLFF. The CDR3 nucleotides are TGTGCCAGCACCAGGGGGCAACCTTCAACTAATGAAAAACTGTTTTTT.

This clone was seen only once. The chain employs TRBV29-1 and TRBJ1-3; TRBD1 aligns across 7 bases. The junction had 6 bases not matched to a gene; V was cut back by 7 bases and J by 0 bases. This CDR3 region has 14 residues. Germline CDR1 and CDR2: SQVTM and ANQGSEA. CDR3 amino acids: CSARTGGSGNTIYF. CDR3 DNA sequence: TGCAGCGCCCGGACAGGAGGCTCTGGAAACACCATATATTTT.

The chain recombines TRBV28 with TRBJ1-1, with 7 nucleotides matching TRBD1. Looked up from germline, CDR1 is MDHEN and CDR2 is SYDVKM. Trimming at V came to 7 bases and at J to 10 bases, leaving 15 bases not matched to a gene. The length of the CDR3 is 14 residues. This chain's CDR3 is CASTTRTGTRGAFF. In nucleotides, the CDR3 is TGTGCCAGCACCACGAGGACAGGAACGAGAGGAGCTTTCTTT.

This chain joins TRBV7-3 and TRBJ2-5; 14 positions agree with TRBD2. Germline loops: CDR1 SGHTA, CDR2 FQGTGA. After removal of 5 bases from V and 5 bases from J, the junction contained 4 bases not matched to a gene. The CDR3 sequence is 15 residues long. The chain's CDR3 is CASSRGLAGDETQYF. The CDR3 DNA reads TGTGCCAGCAGCAGGGGACTAGCGGGAGACGAGACCCAGTACTTC.

J is TRBJ2-1 and V is TRBV9; 15 nucleotides match TRBD2. J gave up 12 bases and V 4 bases, and 8 bases lay outside the gene matches. This CDR3 region has 15 residues. In germline, CDR1 is SGDLS, CDR2 YYNGEE. The CDR3 loop is CASSPNPGLAGGQFF. The DNA for the CDR3 is TGTGCCAGCAGCCCAAACCCGGGACTAGCGGGAGGGCAGTTCTTC.

This clone occurred once. The rearrangement joins TRBV9 to TRBJ2-7; a possible D gene is TRBD1 (8 bases). Trimming removed 3 bases from V and 4 bases from J, with 17 bases in between. The CDR3 sequence is 15 residues long. Germline V gene lookup returns CDR1 SGDLS and CDR2 YYNGEE. CDR3 nucleotides: TGTGCCAGCAGCGCGCACAGGGGGGGACCGTACGAGCAGTACTTC. Protein product: CASSAHRGGPYEQYF.

The CDR3 coding sequence is TGTGCCAGCAGTGAATTAAGGGTTGGGGCCAACGTCCTGACTTTC. It yields the protein CASSELRVGANVLTF. This chain connects TRBV6-1 to TRBJ2-6, with D hard to call. The CDR3 is 15 amino acids. Trimming took off 2 bases at V and 3 bases at J, with 8 bases between the two ends. Germline loops: CDR1 MNHNS, CDR2 SASEGT.